Presented here are 14 T cell receptor beta chains from one specimen sequenced in a study of blood T cell repertoires in COVID-19. The repertoire was sequenced with immunoSEQ multiplex PCR; TCRdb's copy has only in-frame clones and lacks some. The sample holds about 83,000 clones; about 86% are singletons and the top ten take about a fifth. The specimen sequenced was peripheral blood. These receptors originate from an elderly woman in a cohort sampled during active or convalescent COVID-19.

This clone was recorded at least ten times. The CDR3 spells CASSLASKTSGETQYF. The CDR3, as DNA: TGCGCCAGCAGCTTGGCCTCAAAGACTAGCGGAGAGACCCAGTACTTC. V usage is TRBV5-1 and J usage is TRBJ2-5, with 9 bases that match TRBD2. The CDR3 length is 16 residues. Unmatched junction bases numbered 7, after V lost 0 bases and J lost 4 bases. The germline V gene has CDR1 SGHRS and CDR2 YFSETQ. Full variable domain (missing parts from reference TRBV5-1 and TRBJ2-5): KAGVTQTPRYLIKTRGQQVTLSCSPISGHRSVSWYQQTPGQGLQFLFEYFSETQRNKGNFPGRFSGRQFSNSRSEMNVSTLELGDSALYLCASSLASKTSGETQYFGPGTRLLVL.

This rearrangement joins TRBV9 to TRBJ2-3; 9 positions agree with TRBD2. Germline assignment: CDR1 SGDLS and CDR2 YYNGEE. The V segment lost 3 bases and the J segment 2 bases; nucleotides outside the gene matches: 4. There are 15 residues in the CDR3. CDR3 bases: TGTGCCAGCAGCGCCAGACTAGCGGTCACAGATACGCAGTATTTT. Residues: CASSARLAVTDTQYF.

The rearrangement links TRBV28 to TRBJ1-5; TRBD1 matches 7 bases. Trimming cost V 8 bases and J 9 bases; bases outside gene matches: 16. The CDR3 is made up of 15 amino acids. Germline V gene data show CDR1 as MDHEN and CDR2 as SYDVKM. This CDR3 is CASPQGWTNPPPQHF. CDR3 DNA sequence: TGTGCCAGCCCACAGGGGTGGACCAACCCCCCGCCCCAGCATTTT.

In regard to this clone: Other DNA variants within this sample encode the same CDR3. The J gene is TRBJ2-2, the V gene TRBV10-3; possibly TRBD2 for D (5 bases). This CDR3 contains 16 residues. The germline gives CDR1 ENHRY, CDR2 SYGVKD. Trimming took off 0 bases at V and 1 base at J, with 9 bases between the two ends. The CDR3 DNA reads as TGTGCCATCAGTGAGTCCGAGCGGAAGAACACCGGGGAGCTGTTTTTT. Protein product: CAISESERKNTGELFF.

J is TRBJ2-1 and V is TRBV9, with 11 bases aligning to TRBD2. The CDR3 sequence is 18 residues long. Looked up from germline, CDR1 is SGDLS and CDR2 is YYNGEE. Trimming cost V 0 bases and J 5 bases; bases outside gene matches: 10. In nucleotides, the CDR3 is TGTGCCAGCAGCGTAGATTTGGGGACTAGCGGCGCTAACAATGAGCAGTTCTTC. It translates to CASSVDLGTSGANNEQFF.

This clone was seen a handful of times. The rearrangement links TRBV11-2 to TRBJ1-1; 8 nucleotides agree with TRBD1. The CDR3 consists of 14 residues. Germline V gene sequence: CDR1 SGHAT, CDR2 FQNNGV. Trimming at V came to 5 bases and at J to 3 bases, leaving 5 bases not matched to a gene. CDR3 sequence: CASSANRGDTEAFF. The CDR3 nucleotides read TGTGCCAGCAGCGCGAACAGGGGGGACACTGAAGCTTTCTTT.

This chain uses TRBV19 with TRBJ1-2; 7 bases map to TRBD1. J was trimmed by 6 bases and V by 0 bases; bases with no gene match: 10. Per the germline V gene, CDR1 is LNHDA and CDR2 is SQIVND (reference sequence). The CDR3 loop spans 16 amino acids. The DNA of the CDR3 is TGTGCCAGTAGTATAGAAAACAGGGGAAGTCGACATGGCTACACCTTC. Translated: CASSIENRGSRHGYTF.

V gene TRBV4-1 combines with J gene TRBJ2-5; TRBD1 matches 9 bases. The CDR3 extends over 15 amino acids. Germline V CDR1 and CDR2: MGHRA, YSYEKL. Trimming took 5 bases from V and 3 from J; bases not matched to a gene: 7. CDR3 in amino acids: CASSATGGTEETQYF. The DNA of the CDR3 is TGCGCCAGCAGCGCGACAGGGGGTACAGAAGAGACCCAGTACTTC.

The genes are TRBV11-2 and TRBJ1-4, with TRBD1 identical over 10 bases. Germline trimming cut 1 base from V and 8 bases from J; bases unmatched to any gene: 7. Germline V gene sequence: CDR1 SGHAT, CDR2 FQNNGV. The CDR3 contains 16 residues. The chain's CDR3 is CASSLGTGTGAEKLFF. CDR3 coding DNA: TGTGCCAGCAGCTTAGGAACCGGGACAGGGGCCGAAAAACTGTTTTTT. The full variable domain, its missing parts supplied by reference TRBV11-2 and TRBJ1-4, is EAGVAQSPRYKIIEKRQSVAFWCNPISGHATLYWYQQILGQGPKLLIQFQNNGVVDDSQLPKDRFSAERLKGVDSTLKIQPAKLEDSAVYLCASSLGTGTGAEKLFFGSGTQLSVL.

The rearrangement joins TRBV14 to TRBJ2-1, with a tentative D call TRBD2 (6 bases). Trimming took off 0 bases at V and 5 bases at J, with 17 bases between the two ends. CDR1 and CDR2 from the germline V gene are SGHDN and FVKESK. The CDR3 consists of 17 residues. The CDR3 region is CASSQDWGDRVHNEQFF. For the CDR3, the DNA is TGTGCCAGCAGCCAAGATTGGGGGGACCGGGTACACAATGAGCAGTTCTTC.

V and J are TRBV28 and TRBJ2-2, with 10 bases that match TRBD1. This CDR3 is 19 amino acids long. Germline trimming cut 2 bases from V and 5 bases from J; bases unmatched to any gene: 14. Germline CDR1 reads MDHEN; CDR2 reads SYDVKM. The CDR3 loop is CASSLKSVLGQGLTGELFF. The CDR3 DNA reads as TGTGCCAGCAGTTTAAAAAGCGTGCTGGGACAGGGGTTGACCGGGGAGCTGTTTTTT.

The chain is built from TRBV7-3 and TRBJ2-1; D may be TRBD1 (5 bases). The CDR3 has 16 residues. V dropped 2 bases and J dropped 2 bases, with 13 bases sitting between them. Germline V gene sequence: CDR1 SGHTA, CDR2 FQGTGA. DNA for the CDR3: TGTGCCAGCAGCTTAGGGGCCTCTCCGGCCTACAATGAGCAGTTCTTC. Translated: CASSLGASPAYNEQFF. Filled out from reference TRBV7-3 and TRBJ2-1, the complete variable domain reads GAGVSQTPSNKVTEKGKYVELRCDPISGHTALYWYRQSLGQGPEFLIYFQGTGAADDSGLPNDRFFAVRPEGSVSTLKIQRTERGDSAVYLCASSLGASPAYNEQFFGPGTRLTVL.

The rearrangement links TRBV6-5 to TRBJ1-5, with 7 bases matching TRBD1. With V trimmed by 6 bases and J by 0 bases, 2 bases remained unmatched. The CDR3 has 14 amino acids. Germline V CDR1 and CDR2: MNHEY, SVGAGI. The CDR3 sequence is CASSGTASNQPQHF. CDR3 DNA: TGTGCCAGCAGCGGGACAGCTAGCAATCAGCCCCAGCATTTT.

V usage is TRBV9 and J usage is TRBJ2-1, with D unclear. Trimming removed 0 bases from V and 7 bases from J, with 14 bases in between. Germline V gives CDR1 SGDLS, CDR2 YYNGEE. This CDR3 is 15 amino acids long. The CDR3 protein is CASSVEARSENEQFF. The CDR3 DNA reads as TGTGCCAGCAGCGTAGAGGCTAGGTCAGAGAATGAGCAGTTCTTC.